This record looks at one TCR beta chain sequence and its context. This CDR3 has 17 residues. Trimming took 0 bases from V and 4 from J; bases not matched to a gene: 11. Per the germline V gene, CDR1 is GTSNPN and CDR2 is SVGIG (reference sequence). Primers: 60 Vbeta forward and 13 Jbeta reverse. Using immunoSEQ multiplex PCR, the repertoire was profiled, and TCRdb retains in-frame clones only, with some absent. This table has about 160,000 clones, roughly 80% appearing once. The entry originates in a study of cytomegalovirus exposure and HLA in healthy donors. The specimen was PBMCs. This sequence originates from a man under 40 in good health and CMV-seronegative. The chain employs TRBV30 and TRBJ1-4; 7 nucleotides align to TRBD1. CDR3 coding DNA: TGTGCCTGGAGTGTAGCCCGAGGGGGCTCGGGTAATGAAAAACTGTTTTTT. The encoded protein is CAWSVARGGSGNEKLFF.